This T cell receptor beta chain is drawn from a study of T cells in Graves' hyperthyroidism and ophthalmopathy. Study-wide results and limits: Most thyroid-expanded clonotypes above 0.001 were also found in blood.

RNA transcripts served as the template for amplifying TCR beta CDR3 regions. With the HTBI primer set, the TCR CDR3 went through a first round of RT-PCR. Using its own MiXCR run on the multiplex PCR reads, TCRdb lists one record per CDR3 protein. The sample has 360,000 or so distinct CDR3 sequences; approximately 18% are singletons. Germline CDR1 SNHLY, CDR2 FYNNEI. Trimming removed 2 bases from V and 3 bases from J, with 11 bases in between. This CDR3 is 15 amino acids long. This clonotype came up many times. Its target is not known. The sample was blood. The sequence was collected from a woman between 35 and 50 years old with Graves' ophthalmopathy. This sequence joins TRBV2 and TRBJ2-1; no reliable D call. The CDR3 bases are TGTGCCAGCAGTGAATCTGGTTCCATCTACAATGAGCAGTTCTTC. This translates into CASSESGSIYNEQFF.